This T cell receptor (beta chain) was sequenced for a study of blood T cell repertoires in COVID-19. For the study at large: Sources were T cells, B-cell-depleted T cells, or PBMCs; the material itself was cDNA or gDNA.

The germline V and J ends were trimmed by 1 base and 6 bases, with 3 bases remaining between them. Germline V lookup: CDR1 SEHNR, CDR2 FQNEAQ (reference sequence). This CDR3 has 12 amino acids. Profiled with immunoSEQ multiplex PCR; TCRdb holds only in-frame clones, not every one. The sample holds 60,000 to 85,000 clones, over 70% seen once. The receptor comes from a human donor in a cohort sampled during active COVID-19. This sequence joins TRBV7-9 and TRBJ2-2; D uncertain. Sequencing was carried out using peripheral blood. The CDR3 spells CASSLVSGELFF. Here the CDR3 DNA reads TGTGCCAGCAGCTTAGTCTCCGGGGAGCTGTTTTTT.